The 6 T cell receptor beta chains in this list originate from one sample, sequenced in a study of breast tumors, draining lymph nodes, adjacent tissues. The lymph nodes were axillary draining lymph nodes from breast cancer patients. MiXCR, run by TCRdb on the multiplex PCR reads, gives a single entry per CDR3 protein. The sample contains around 140,000 distinct CDR3 sequences, around 20% of which appear only once. Source material: axillary lymph node tissue. These receptor sequences come from a female donor with breast cancer. Some clones in this sample may be carry-over from other donors' samples.

The table lists this clonotype with many counts. The chain employs TRBV27 and TRBJ2-2; 9 bases are shared with TRBD2. Trimming took 8 bases from V and 7 from J; bases not matched to a gene: 14. The germline gives CDR1 MNHEY, CDR2 SMNVEV (reference sequence). This CDR3 region has 16 residues. The CDR3 protein is CASARLTREGVGELFF. The CDR3 DNA is TGTGCCAGCGCTCGCCTGACGCGGGAGGGAGTCGGGGAGCTGTTTTTT.

The table lists this clonotype with many counts. The DNA is left out, because the CDR3 cannot be placed on it with certainty; the CDR3 is given as TCRdb lists it. The J gene is TRBJ2-1, the V gene TRBV3-1; the D call of TRBD2 is as the table states it, not checked on the DNA. The CDR3 extends over 15 residues, inclusive of both ends. Germline V gene sequence: CDR1 LGHDT, CDR2 YNNKEL (reference sequence). This CDR3 reads CASSPKVASGSFRFF.

This clonotype was detected ten times or more. This chain links TRBV6-5 with TRBJ2-1; 11 nucleotides agree with TRBD2. This CDR3 has 16 amino acids. CDR1 is MNHEY and CDR2 is SVGAGI in the germline V gene. The ends lost 0 bases at V and 5 bases at J; junction bases unmatched: 3. CDR3 sequence: CASSYSGTSGNNEQFF. The DNA for the CDR3 is TGTGCCAGCAGTTACTCCGGGACTAGCGGTAACAATGAGCAGTTCTTC.

This clonotype occurred a few times. The chain recombines TRBV18 with TRBJ2-3, with 12 bases aligning to TRBD2. Germline lookup yields CDR1 KGHSH and CDR2 LQKENI. The CDR3 runs to 15 residues. V lost 2 bases and J lost 3; bases outside the gene matches: 0. CDR3 nucleotides: TGTGCCAGCTCACCAGGACTAGCGGGAACAGATACGCAGTATTTT. Translating gives CASSPGLAGTDTQYF.

About this clonotype: An end of the junction does not agree with germline; a read error may underlie this. The chain employs TRBV5-1 and TRBJ1-2; 9 nucleotides match TRBD1. The CDR3 is 14 residues long. Per germline, CDR1 SGHRS and CDR2 YFSETQ. The chain's CDR3 is CAGSSTGGNYGYTF. Here the CDR3 DNA reads TGCGCCGGCAGCTCGACAGGGGGTAACTATGGCTACACCTTC.

This clonotype occurred many times. The rearrangement links TRBV7-2 to TRBJ2-1, with 15 positions matching TRBD2. The CDR3 extends over 19 amino acids. Germline assignment: CDR1 SGHTA and CDR2 FQGNSA. V was clipped by 5 bases and J by 2 bases; unmatched bases: 10. CDR3 coding DNA: TGTGCCAGCAGCCCTAGGGGACTAGCGGGGGGTTCACCCTACAATGAGCAGTTCTTC. Translated, it gives CASSPRGLAGGSPYNEQFF.